A single sample gave rise to the 3 T cell receptor beta chains below, sequenced in a study of blood T cell repertoires in COVID-19. Profiling relied on immunoSEQ multiplex PCR, and the TCRdb table lists in-frame clones only, not all of them. The table records around 310,000 clones, just under 90% of them present only once. Sequenced sample: PBMCs or T cells enriched from blood (not recorded which). The receptors originated from a woman in her twenties or thirties who had recovered from COVID-19.

J is TRBJ1-1 and V is TRBV27; the D gene is possibly TRBD1 (5 bases). Per the germline V gene, CDR1 is MNHEY and CDR2 is SMNVEV (reference sequence). V was clipped by 5 bases and J by 5 bases, with 12 bases between them. The CDR3 extends over 13 amino acids. The CDR3 DNA is TGTGCCAGCAGTCATGACAGTAGGACTGAAGCTTTCTTT. Its protein is CASSHDSRTEAFF.

This clone appeared a few times. The rearrangement joins TRBV20-1 to TRBJ1-5; D possibly corresponds to TRBD1 (6 bases). From germline, CDR1 is DFQATT and CDR2 SNEGSKA (reference sequence). The CDR3 length is 14 residues. V gave up 3 bases and J gave up 6 bases, with 15 bases separating them. The CDR3: CSASTGTRGQPQHF. DNA of the CDR3: TGCAGTGCTAGTACAGGGACCCGGGGTCAGCCCCAGCATTTT.

This chain connects TRBV9 to TRBJ1-2; 9 bases match TRBD1. Looked up from germline, CDR1 is SGDLS and CDR2 is YYNGEE. The CDR3 contains 15 residues. After removal of 4 bases from V and 3 bases from J, the junction contained 7 bases not matched to a gene. The CDR3 here is CASSPTGGLHYGYTF. In DNA form, the CDR3 reads TGTGCCAGCAGCCCGACAGGGGGTTTGCACTATGGCTACACCTTC.